The present TCR beta chain was sequenced within a study of immune evolution from preneoplasia to lung adenocarcinoma. Germline loops: CDR1 SNHLY, CDR2 FYNNEI. Germline trimming cut 6 bases from V and 8 bases from J; bases unmatched to any gene: 18. This CDR3 has 19 amino acids. Generated by immunoSEQ multiplex PCR, the TCRdb table keeps only in-frame clones and is missing some. Of about 6,300 clones detected, 60% to 80% appear once; the ten largest clones hold approximately 12%. Patients had resection in Japan or China between about 2013 and 2018. Sequencing was done on a sample of FFPE minimally invasive lung adenocarcinoma tissue. This clonotype was obtained from a person between 70 and 80 years old with lung adenocarcinoma. This chain uses TRBV2 with TRBJ2-3; TRBD2 matches 15 bases. The DNA of the CDR3 is TGTGCCAGCAGAACCCTCGGACTAGCGGGGGGGCCCGGCGGTGGTACGCAGTATTTT. It codes for CASRTLGLAGGPGGGTQYF.